The 32 T cell receptor beta chains listed next were all sequenced from one sample in a study of Graves' ophthalmopathy and Graves' hyperthyroidism. TCR beta CDR3 amplification used RNA transcripts. HTBI primers were employed in first-round RT-PCR, then a second-round multiplex PCR followed. TCRdb re-analysed the multiplex PCR reads in MiXCR, keeping a single row per CDR3 protein. The sample has 350,000 or so distinct CDR3 sequences; 17% are singletons. Material: peripheral blood. These receptors were obtained from an adult man with Graves' ophthalmopathy.

This clonotype was counted at least ten times. The chain is built from TRBV6-5 and TRBJ1-6, with unresolved D. This CDR3 is built from 15 residues. Germline loops: CDR1 MNHEY, CDR2 SVGAGI. Trimming took off 0 bases at V and 11 bases at J, with 14 bases between the two ends. The CDR3 sequence: CASSYSPPGRTPLHF. CDR3 DNA sequence: TGTGCCAGCAGTTACTCCCCGCCTGGGAGGACACCCCTCCACTTT.

Ten or more counts support this clonotype. The genes are TRBV19 and TRBJ1-5; D is uncertain. Trimming removed 4 bases at V and 1 base at J, with 11 bases between. Germline CDR1 reads LNHDA; CDR2 reads SQIVND (reference sequence). The length of the CDR3 is 15 residues. For the CDR3, the DNA is TGTGCCAGTAGTACGAGACTGATAAGCAATCAGCCCCAGCATTTT. Translated, it gives CASSTRLISNQPQHF.

In this sample, this clonotype turned up many times. The chain is built from TRBV10-3 and TRBJ1-1; D call uncertain. CDR1 is ENHRY and CDR2 is SYGVKD in the germline V gene. Trimming shortened V by 3 bases and J by 0 bases, and 14 bases separated the two germline ends. CDR3 length equals 16 residues. DNA of the CDR3: TGTGCCATCAGTGAATCGGCGACGCGGTTGAACACTGAAGCTTTCTTT. The encoded protein is CAISESATRLNTEAFF.

This chain links TRBV27 with TRBJ2-7, with TRBD2 identical over 11 bases. This CDR3 has 11 residues. CDR1 and CDR2 from the germline V gene are MNHEY and SMNVEV (reference sequence). The CDR3: CVSGRGYEQYF. The CDR3 coding sequence is TGTGTTAGCGGGAGGGGGTACGAGCAGTACTTC.

This clonotype was picked up many times. The chain carries TRBV15 and TRBJ2-3; tentatively, D is TRBD1 (5 bases). CDR3 length equals 16 residues. Germline CDR1 reads LNHNV; CDR2 reads YYDKDF (reference sequence). The V gene lost 1 base and the J gene lost 2 bases, with 13 bases spanning the gap. CDR3 DNA sequence: TGTGCCACCAGCAGAGCGACAGCCTGGAACACAGATACGCAGTATTTT. Its translation: CATSRATAWNTDTQYF.

This clonotype showed up many times. The chain is built from TRBV6-5 and TRBJ1-2; no firm D call. The germline V gene encodes CDR1 MNHEY and CDR2 SVGAGI. This CDR3 has 12 residues. The ends were cut back, 2 bases at V and 8 bases at J, with 9 bases in the middle. The CDR3 here is CASSYVGGGYTF. Here the CDR3 DNA reads TGTGCCAGCAGTTACGTGGGAGGAGGCTACACCTTC.

This clonotype appeared many times. The gene calls are TRBV20-1 and TRBJ1-6; D possibly corresponds to TRBD1 (6 bases). Germline CDR1 reads DFQATT; CDR2 reads SNEGSKA (reference sequence). This CDR3 is 16 amino acids long. The V end lost 3 bases, the J end lost 6 bases, and 18 bases lay between the germline ends. The CDR3 is CSASLRGGGGNSPLHF. The CDR3 region has the DNA TGCAGTGCTAGTCTACGGGGCGGAGGGGGTAATTCACCCCTCCACTTT.

This sequence joins TRBV7-2 and TRBJ2-7; D is uncertain. The CDR3 spans 15 residues. Trimming stripped 1 base from V and 0 bases from J, with 10 bases between. Germline CDR1 and CDR2: SGHTA and FQGNSA. CDR3 bases: TGTGCCAGCAGCTTAGGAGCCGGCCTCTCCTACGAGCAGTACTTC. As protein: CASSLGAGLSYEQYF.

In this sample, this clonotype turned up many times. This chain links TRBV9 with TRBJ1-2; 11 bases agree with TRBD1. With 3 bases clipped from V and 5 bases from J, the junction kept 6 bases outside the gene matches. Per the germline V gene, CDR1 is SGDLS and CDR2 is YYNGEE. This CDR3 has 15 amino acids. As DNA, the CDR3 is TGTGCCAGCAGCGCCGGACAGGGGGCACGGTATGGCTACACCTTC. It yields the protein CASSAGQGARYGYTF. The complete variable domain, with remaining parts taken from reference TRBV9 and TRBJ1-2, reads DSGVTQTPKHLITATGQRVTLRCSPRSGDLSVYWYQQSLDQGLQFLIQYYNGEERAKGNILERFSAQQFPDLHSELNLSSLELGDSALYFCASSAGQGARYGYTFGSGTRLTVV.

In its sample, this clonotype was seen many times. J is TRBJ2-7 and V is TRBV5-1; 7 bases match TRBD1. V lost 5 bases and J lost 2; bases outside the gene matches: 4. The CDR3 runs to 13 residues. Germline values: CDR1 SGHRS, CDR2 YFSETQ. The CDR3 here is CASRKGQPYEQYF. The CDR3 bases are TGCGCCAGCAGGAAGGGACAGCCCTACGAGCAGTACTTC.

This clonotype was counted at least ten times. The chain uses TRBV29-1 and TRBJ1-1; TRBD1 might be the D (5 bases). There are 12 residues in the CDR3. Per the germline V gene, CDR1 is SQVTM and CDR2 is ANQGSEA. The germline V and J ends were trimmed by 7 bases and 0 bases, with 9 bases remaining between them. In DNA form, the CDR3 reads TGCAGCGGAGCGACAGTGAACACTGAAGCTTTCTTT. This codes for CSGATVNTEAFF.

The chain has TRBV6-5 and TRBJ2-7, with D perhaps matching TRBD2 (5 bases). The assigned J gene may be wrong: the sequence end matches TRBJ2-1 better. The CDR3 totals 15 residues. From germline, CDR1 is MNHEY and CDR2 SVGAGI. The CDR3 here is CASSYSCGQNYEQFF. In DNA form, the CDR3 reads TGTGCCAGCAGTTACTCTTGCGGGCAGAACTACGAGCAGTTCTTC.

The chain joins TRBV27 to TRBJ2-7, with D perhaps given as TRBD1 or TRBD2 (6 bases each). Germline CDR1 reads MNHEY; CDR2 reads SMNVEV (reference sequence). This CDR3 is 14 amino acids long. Trimming left V 3 bases short and J 6 bases short, with 15 bases between. CDR3 sequence reads: CASSFGGLRFEQYF. DNA for the CDR3: TGTGCCAGCAGTTTTGGGGGGCTTAGGTTCGAGCAGTACTTC.

The chain couples TRBV5-1 to TRBJ2-7; no clear D. V lost 2 bases and J lost 6, with 12 bases in between. This CDR3 has 13 residues. The germline V gene has CDR1 SGHRS and CDR2 YFSETQ. CDR3 bases: TGCGCCAGCAGCTTTACCCTAGGAGCCGAGCAGTACTTC. Residues: CASSFTLGAEQYF. Variable domain in full (rest from reference TRBV5-1 and TRBJ2-7): KAGVTQTPRYLIKTRGQQVTLSCSPISGHRSVSWYQQTPGQGLQFLFEYFSETQRNKGNFPGRFSGRQFSNSRSEMNVSTLELGDSALYLCASSFTLGAEQYFGPGTRLTVT.

This clonotype was counted many times. The V gene is TRBV12-3 or TRBV12-4, the J gene TRBJ1-5, with TRBD1 identical over 7 bases. The V gene end was trimmed by 5 bases and the J gene end by 6 bases; junction bases not matched to a gene: 13. The CDR3 loop spans 16 amino acids. CDR3 protein: CASSATRGANLQPQHF. Here the CDR3 DNA reads TGTGCCAGCAGTGCCACCAGGGGGGCAAACCTTCAGCCCCAGCATTTT.

This clonotype was counted at least ten times. V is TRBV28 and J is TRBJ2-5; 9 bases align to TRBD1. CDR1 and CDR2 (germline): MDHEN, SYDVKM. The CDR3 is 16 amino acids. V lost 6 bases and J lost 5; bases outside the gene matches: 13. CDR3 protein: CASRKDRGLIPETQYF. CDR3 coding DNA: TGTGCCAGCAGAAAGGACAGGGGTTTAATCCCTGAGACCCAGTACTTC.

A few counts support this clonotype. The chain combines TRBV6-2 or TRBV6-3 with TRBJ2-6; 10 bases line up with TRBD1. V lost 5 bases and J lost 0; bases outside the gene matches: 4. This CDR3 is built from 17 residues. Germline CDR1 and CDR2: MNHEY and SVGEGT. The CDR3 spells CASSRTGGRSGANVLTF. In DNA, the CDR3 is TGTGCCAGCAGTCGGACAGGGGGACGCTCTGGGGCCAACGTCCTGACTTTC.

The rearrangement uses TRBV12-3 or TRBV12-4 and TRBJ1-6; 9 positions match TRBD1. The trim removed 8 bases at V and 9 bases at J, leaving 8 bases unmatched. This CDR3 has 14 residues. The CDR3 loop reads CASAGTGLGSPLHF. CDR3 coding DNA: TGTGCCAGCGCCGGGACAGGGCTCGGTTCACCCCTCCACTTT.

There are many counts of this clonotype. The V and J genes are TRBV30 and TRBJ1-5; weak D call: TRBD1 (5 bases). The V gene's germline CDR1 is GTSNPN and CDR2 SVGIG (reference sequence). This CDR3 spans 15 amino acids. Trimming pared 0 bases from V and 0 bases from J, leaving 9 bases between. CDR3 coding DNA: TGTGCCTGGAGTGTCAGGGCCTTTAGCAATCAGCCCCAGCATTTT. It translates to CAWSVRAFSNQPQHF.

This clonotype has at least ten counts. The J gene is TRBJ2-5, the V gene TRBV7-8, with D perhaps TRBD1 or TRBD2 (6 bases each). The V end was cut by 3 bases, the J end by 5 bases, with 19 bases between. The CDR3 loop spans 16 amino acids. Germline assignment: CDR1 SGHVS and CDR2 FQNEAQ. The CDR3 loop is CASSFDTEWRGETQYF. The CDR3 DNA sequence: TGTGCCAGCAGCTTCGACACGGAGTGGAGGGGGGAGACCCAGTACTTC.

This clonotype has ten or more counts. The J gene is TRBJ1-1, the V gene TRBV5-1; D not resolved. V was cut by 4 bases and J by 5 bases, with 15 bases left in between. Germline values: CDR1 SGHRS, CDR2 YFSETQ. CDR3 size: 14 residues. CDR3 residues: CASSMEGGRTEAFF. The CDR3 region has the DNA TGCGCCAGCAGCATGGAGGGAGGTCGGACTGAAGCTTTCTTT.

This clonotype was seen repeatedly, ten times or more. The chain joins TRBV13 to TRBJ2-5; D may be TRBD1 or TRBD2 (5 bases each). CDR1 PRHDT and CDR2 FYEKMQ come from the germline V gene (reference sequence). V was pared by 5 bases and J by 5 bases, with 21 bases between. The CDR3 totals 16 residues. The CDR3 reads CASSQLGTPGAETQYF. CDR3 nucleotides: TGTGCCAGCAGCCAGCTCGGGACGCCCGGGGCGGAGACCCAGTACTTC.

This clonotype has ten or more counts. CDR3 DNA sequence: TGCGCCAGCAGCCAACCCGGGACAGGACACTACGAGCAGTACTTC. This gives the protein CASSQPGTGHYEQYF. The rearrangement joins TRBV5-1 to TRBJ2-7, with 8 positions matching TRBD1. In germline, CDR1 is SGHRS, CDR2 YFSETQ. CDR3 length: 15 amino acids. V lost 4 bases and J lost 3; bases outside the gene matches: 9.

This clonotype was recorded at least ten times. The chain uses TRBV6-5 and TRBJ2-6; D uncertain. In germline, CDR1 is MNHEY, CDR2 SVGAGI. The CDR3 sequence is 15 residues long. V was shortened by 5 bases and J by 0 bases, with 8 bases between the two germline ends. CDR3 amino acids: CASSHPGSGANVLTF. For the CDR3, the DNA is TGTGCCAGCAGTCACCCTGGCTCTGGGGCCAACGTCCTGACTTTC.

Many counts were recorded for this clonotype. This chain connects TRBV6-5 to TRBJ1-2; the D is unclear. V was trimmed by 7 bases and J by 8 bases, leaving 14 bases between them. The length of the CDR3 is 12 residues. Looked up from germline, CDR1 is MNHEY and CDR2 is SVGAGI. In nucleotides, the CDR3 is TGTGCCAGCACAACCACCCCCCGGGGCTACACCTTC. Its translation is CASTTTPRGYTF.

This clonotype occurred many times. J is TRBJ1-6 and V is TRBV5-4; no clear D gene. Germline V CDR1 and CDR2: SGHNT, YYREEE (reference sequence). V was shortened by 0 bases and J by 7 bases, with 5 bases between the two germline ends. CDR3 size: 13 residues. The CDR3 nucleotides read TGTGCCAGCAGCTTGGAAAACAATTCACCCCTCCACTTT. As protein: CASSLENNSPLHF.

This clonotype has at least ten counts. J is TRBJ1-5 and V is TRBV11-2; maybe TRBD1 (6 bases). CDR1 is SGHAT and CDR2 is FQNNGV in the germline V gene. The CDR3 has 16 residues. V lost 5 bases, J lost 7 bases, and 21 bases lay in between. The CDR3 sequence: CASSPRVGGGRQPQHF. The CDR3 nucleotides read TGTGCCAGCAGCCCTAGGGTAGGGGGTGGTAGGCAGCCCCAGCATTTT.

This clonotype was detected ten times or more. The chain employs TRBV20-1 and TRBJ1-2; tentatively, D is TRBD1 (6 bases). V was cut by 6 bases and J by 3 bases, with 14 bases left in between. This CDR3 has 13 residues. Germline CDR1 is DFQATT and CDR2 is SNEGSKA (reference sequence). CDR3 in DNA: TGCAGTGCACCGGACAGCACTGACTATGGCTACACCTTC. Translating gives CSAPDSTDYGYTF.

This clonotype has a count of ten or more. The chain couples TRBV11-2 to TRBJ2-7; TRBD2 aligns across 13 bases. The CDR3 consists of 17 residues. Germline lookup yields CDR1 SGHAT and CDR2 FQNNGV. V shed 5 bases and J 0 bases; nucleotides not matched to a gene: 7. The CDR3 loop is CASSIELAGGSSYEQYF. In nucleotides, the CDR3 is TGTGCCAGCAGCATCGAACTAGCGGGAGGGAGCTCCTACGAGCAGTACTTC.

This clonotype was seen repeatedly, ten times or more. CDR3 amino acids: CASRLADITYEQYF. Written as DNA, the CDR3 is TGTGCCAGCAGGCTAGCGGATATCACCTACGAGCAGTACTTC. The chain recombines TRBV12-3 or TRBV12-4 with TRBJ2-7, with 7 bases lining up with TRBD2. Germline trimming cut 6 bases from V and 2 bases from J; bases unmatched to any gene: 7. This CDR3 comprises 14 residues.

This clonotype occurred many times. V is TRBV12-3 or TRBV12-4 and J is TRBJ1-1, with 9 bases matching TRBD1. The CDR3 runs to 14 residues. V dropped 4 bases and J dropped 2; count of bases not matched to a gene: 2. Written as DNA, the CDR3 is TGTGCCAGCAGTTGGGACAGGGCAAACACTGAAGCTTTCTTT. Translated, it gives CASSWDRANTEAFF.

This clonotype was found many times. The chain is built from TRBV2 and TRBJ1-1; TRBD1 agrees at 8 bases. Germline loops: CDR1 SNHLY, CDR2 FYNNEI. The CDR3 is made up of 14 amino acids. Losses at the gene ends were 7 bases for V and 0 bases for J; bases not matched to a gene: 4. CDR3 region: CASIKDRVNTEAFF. In nucleotides, the CDR3 is TGTGCCAGCATCAAGGACAGGGTGAACACTGAAGCTTTCTTT.